The count of the clone carrying this T cell receptor (beta chain) is one. The sample belongs to a study of blood T cell repertoires in COVID-19. Study overall: Nucleic acid was either cDNA or gDNA, and it came from T cells, B-cell-depleted T cells, or PBMCs.

This study enrolled people aged roughly 18 to 100 from around 26 US geographic areas. The CDR3 is 16 amino acids. V dropped 0 bases and J dropped 1; count of bases not matched to a gene: 6. Germline lookup yields CDR1 SGDLS and CDR2 YYNGEE. Profiling relied on immunoSEQ multiplex PCR, and the TCRdb table lists in-frame clones only, not all of them. This table holds roughly 230,000 clones, 82% found once. The chain employs TRBV9 and TRBJ1-2, with 7 bases identical to TRBD1. This TCR came from a woman in her sixties who had recovered from COVID-19. The sequencing sample was made of PBMCs or T cells enriched from blood (not recorded which). In nucleotides, the CDR3 is TGTGCCAGCAGCGTAGCCGACAGGGTCCTTAACTATGGCTACACCTTC. This codes for CASSVADRVLNYGYTF. The full variable domain, completed using reference TRBV9 and TRBJ1-2, is DSGVTQTPKHLITATGQRVTLRCSPRSGDLSVYWYQQSLDQGLQFLIQYYNGEERAKGNILERFSAQQFPDLHSELNLSSLELGDSALYFCASSVADRVLNYGYTFGSGTRLTVV.